Following are 10 T cell receptor beta chains from one sample sequenced in a study of blood T cell repertoires in COVID-19. Libraries were prepared by immunoSEQ multiplex PCR; TCRdb keeps only in-frame clonotypes and omits some of them. The repertoire holds fewer than 350,000 clones, with approximately 91% as singletons. The sample was PBMCs or T cells enriched from blood (not recorded which). These receptors were obtained from a woman in her thirties or forties with acute COVID-19.

This chain joins TRBV11-3 and TRBJ2-7; TRBD2 matches at 7 bases. The V segment lost 1 base and the J segment 6 bases; nucleotides outside the gene matches: 12. This CDR3 is built from 16 residues. Germline CDR1 is SGHNT and CDR2 is YENEEA. In nucleotides, the CDR3 is TGTGCCAGCAGCTTAGGGCTAGCGGATTCATATGGCGAGCAGTACTTC. It encodes CASSLGLADSYGEQYF. The variable domain in full, with the rest retrieved from reference TRBV11-3 and TRBJ2-7, is EAGVVQSPRYKIIEKKQPVAFWCNPISGHNTLYWYLQNLGQGPELLIRYENEEAVDDSQLPKDRFSAERLKGVDSTLKIQPAELGDSAVYLCASSLGLADSYGEQYFGPGTRLTVT.

The J gene is TRBJ1-5, the V gene TRBV21-1. TRBV21-1 constitutes a pseudogene. This CDR3 comprises 15 residues. CDR3 sequence reads: CASSGGGFNDQPQHF. The CDR3 DNA reads as TGTGCCAGCAGTGGAGGAGGGTTTAATGATCAGCCCCAGCATTTT.

V gene TRBV7-3 combines with J gene TRBJ1-1, with no clear D. The germline V and J ends were trimmed by 0 bases and 2 bases, with 4 bases remaining between them. This CDR3 is 13 amino acids long. Germline V gene sequence: CDR1 SGHTA, CDR2 FQGTGA. The CDR3 sequence is CASSLTSNTEAFF. The DNA for the CDR3 is TGTGCCAGCAGCTTAACCAGTAACACTGAAGCTTTCTTT.

The genes are TRBV27 and TRBJ1-6, with 8 bases matching TRBD1. CDR3 length: 15 amino acids. The V gene's germline CDR1 is MNHEY and CDR2 SMNVEV (reference sequence). The V segment lost 5 bases and the J segment 14 bases; nucleotides outside the gene matches: 14. The CDR3 protein is CASSPDRARQLALHF. DNA of the CDR3: TGTGCCAGCAGTCCGGACAGGGCCCGTCAATTAGCCCTCCACTTT.

The chain has TRBV11-2 and TRBJ1-3; TRBD1 is a possible D gene (6 bases). There are 15 residues in the CDR3. Germline CDR1 is SGHAT and CDR2 is FQNNGV. Trimming removed 4 bases from V and 5 bases from J, with 15 bases in between. CDR3 nucleotides: TGTGCCAGCAGCTATCTAGCGGGGGCAAGAAACACCATATATTTT. Translating it yields CASSYLAGARNTIYF.

The V call is TRBV2, the J call TRBJ2-7; D uncertain. Between the trimmed V and J ends, which lost 6 bases and 6 bases, there was a span of 12 bases. CDR1 SNHLY and CDR2 FYNNEI come from the germline V gene. This CDR3 has 12 amino acids. The CDR3 region is CASSLLQAEQYF. The CDR3 nucleotides are TGTGCCAGCAGCCTCCTTCAGGCCGAGCAGTACTTC. The variable domain in full, with the rest retrieved from reference TRBV2 and TRBJ2-7, is EPEVTQTPSHQVTQMGQEVILRCVPISNHLYFYWYRQILGQKVEFLVSFYNNEISEKSEIFDDQFSVERPDGSNFTLKIRSTKLEDSAMYFCASSLLQAEQYFGPGTRLTVT.

This clone was observed once. This chain uses TRBV6-2 or TRBV6-3 with TRBJ2-3; D is possibly TRBD1 (6 bases). The CDR3 runs to 16 residues. The V end lost 0 bases, the J end lost 0 bases, and 10 bases lay between the germline ends. Germline values: CDR1 MNHEY, CDR2 SVGEGT. The CDR3 nucleotides read TGTGCCAGCAGTTACTCGAAGGACAGAAGCACAGATACGCAGTATTTT. It translates to CASSYSKDRSTDTQYF.

The chain joins TRBV28 to TRBJ2-5; D perhaps matches TRBD2 (5 bases). The CDR3 is 12 amino acids. Trimming left V 5 bases short and J 6 bases short, with 10 bases between. Germline values: CDR1 MDHEN, CDR2 SYDVKM. The chain's CDR3 is CASSDGVKTQYF. The DNA for the CDR3 is TGTGCCAGCAGTGACGGGGTTAAGACCCAGTACTTC.

V and J are TRBV7-2 and TRBJ1-6, with a weak D call TRBD1 (5 bases). The V end was cut by 2 bases, the J end by 8 bases, with 10 bases between. CDR1 and CDR2 (germline): SGHTA, FQGNSA. The CDR3 covers 14 residues. The CDR3 region has the DNA TGTGCCAGCAGCTTACAGGGTAGTGATTCACCCCTCCACTTT. Translating gives CASSLQGSDSPLHF.

The J gene is TRBJ2-1, the V gene TRBV6-2 or TRBV6-3; tentatively, D is TRBD2 (7 bases). This CDR3 is 15 amino acids long. V was pared by 2 bases and J by 7 bases, with 15 bases between. In germline, CDR1 is MNHEY, CDR2 SVGEGT. CDR3: CASSYAGAPGNEQFF. The DNA of the CDR3 is TGTGCCAGCAGTTACGCGGGGGCCCCGGGGAATGAGCAGTTCTTC.